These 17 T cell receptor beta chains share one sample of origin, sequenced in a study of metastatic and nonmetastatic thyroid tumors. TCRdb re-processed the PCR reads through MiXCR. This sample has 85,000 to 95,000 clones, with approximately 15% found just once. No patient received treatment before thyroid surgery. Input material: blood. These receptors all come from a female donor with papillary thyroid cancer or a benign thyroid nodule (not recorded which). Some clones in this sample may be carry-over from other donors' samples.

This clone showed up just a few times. The CDR3 nucleotides are TGTGCCAGCAGTTACCCCGGGGCAGGGAGGGACACTGAAGCTTTCTTT. Translating gives CASSYPGAGRDTEAFF. The chain has TRBV6-6 and TRBJ1-1; tentatively, D is TRBD1 (5 bases). Trimming stripped 2 bases from V and 3 bases from J, with 16 bases between. The germline V gene has CDR1 MNHNY and CDR2 SVGAGI (reference sequence). This CDR3 spans 16 amino acids.

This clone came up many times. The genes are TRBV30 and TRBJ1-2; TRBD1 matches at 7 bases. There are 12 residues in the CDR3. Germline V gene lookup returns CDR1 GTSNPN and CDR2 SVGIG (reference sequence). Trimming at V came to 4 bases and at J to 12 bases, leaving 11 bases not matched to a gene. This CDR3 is CAWIRTGAIDTF. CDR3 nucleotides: TGTGCCTGGATTCGGACAGGAGCCATAGACACCTTC.

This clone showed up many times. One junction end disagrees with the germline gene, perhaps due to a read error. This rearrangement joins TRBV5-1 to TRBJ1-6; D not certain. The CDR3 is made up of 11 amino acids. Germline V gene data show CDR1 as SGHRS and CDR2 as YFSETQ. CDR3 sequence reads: CLSSYNSPLHF. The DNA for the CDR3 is TGTCTAAGCTCCTATAATTCACCCCTCCACTTT.

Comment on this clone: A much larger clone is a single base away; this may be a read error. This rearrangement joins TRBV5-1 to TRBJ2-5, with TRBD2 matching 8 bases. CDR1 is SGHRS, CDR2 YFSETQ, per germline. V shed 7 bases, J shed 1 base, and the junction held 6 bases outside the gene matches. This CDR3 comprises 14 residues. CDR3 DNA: TGCGCCAGCTACCCGGGAGGGTCCCAAGAGACCCAGTACTTC. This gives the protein CASYPGGSQETQYF.

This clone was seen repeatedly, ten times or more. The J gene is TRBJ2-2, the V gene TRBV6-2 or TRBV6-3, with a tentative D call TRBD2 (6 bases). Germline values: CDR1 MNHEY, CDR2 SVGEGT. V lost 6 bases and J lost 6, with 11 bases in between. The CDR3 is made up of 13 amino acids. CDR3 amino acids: CASRSGGPGELFF. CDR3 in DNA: TGTGCCAGCAGATCCGGGGGACCCGGGGAGCTGTTTTTT.

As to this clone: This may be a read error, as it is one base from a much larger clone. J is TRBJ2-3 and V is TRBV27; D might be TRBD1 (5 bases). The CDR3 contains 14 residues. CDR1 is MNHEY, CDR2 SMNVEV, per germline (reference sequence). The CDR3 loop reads CASSLRRATDTHYF. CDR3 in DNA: TGTGCCAGCAGTTTACGCAGGGCTACAGATACGCATTATTTT.

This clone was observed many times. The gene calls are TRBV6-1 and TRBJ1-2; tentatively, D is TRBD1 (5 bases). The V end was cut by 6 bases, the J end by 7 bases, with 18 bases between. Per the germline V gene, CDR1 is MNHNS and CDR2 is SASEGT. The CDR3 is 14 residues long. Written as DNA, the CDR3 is TGTGCCAGCAGCCTACCGGGGACCGGGGGTGGCTACACCTTC. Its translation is CASSLPGTGGGYTF.

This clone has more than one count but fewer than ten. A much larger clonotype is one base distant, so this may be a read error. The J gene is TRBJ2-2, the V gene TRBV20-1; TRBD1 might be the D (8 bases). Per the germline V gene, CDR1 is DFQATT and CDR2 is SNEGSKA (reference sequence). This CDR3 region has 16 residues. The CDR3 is CSARDYRGGNTVELFF. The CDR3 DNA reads TGCAGTGCTAGAGACTACAGGGGGGGGAACACCGTGGAGCTGTTTTTT.

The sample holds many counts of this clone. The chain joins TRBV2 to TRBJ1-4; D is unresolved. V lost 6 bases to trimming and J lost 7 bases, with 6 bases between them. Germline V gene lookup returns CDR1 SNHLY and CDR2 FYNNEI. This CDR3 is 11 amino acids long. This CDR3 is CASRTSEKLFF. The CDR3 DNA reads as TGTGCCAGCAGGACCAGTGAAAAACTGTTTTTT.

The CDR3 loop reads CASSPWLAGFDEQFF. CDR3 nucleotide sequence: TGTGCCAGCAGCCCTTGGCTAGCGGGCTTTGATGAGCAGTTCTTC. V usage is TRBV11-1 and J usage is TRBJ2-1; 8 nucleotides agree with TRBD2. CDR1 and CDR2 (germline): SGHAT, FQDESV (reference sequence). With 5 bases clipped from V and 8 bases from J, the junction kept 11 bases outside the gene matches. The CDR3 has 15 amino acids.

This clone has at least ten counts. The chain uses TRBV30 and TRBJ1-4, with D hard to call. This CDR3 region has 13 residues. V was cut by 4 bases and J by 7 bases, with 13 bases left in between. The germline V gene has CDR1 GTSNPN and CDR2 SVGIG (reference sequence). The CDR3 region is CAWTTRNGEKLFF. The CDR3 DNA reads TGTGCCTGGACAACAAGGAATGGTGAAAAACTGTTTTTT.

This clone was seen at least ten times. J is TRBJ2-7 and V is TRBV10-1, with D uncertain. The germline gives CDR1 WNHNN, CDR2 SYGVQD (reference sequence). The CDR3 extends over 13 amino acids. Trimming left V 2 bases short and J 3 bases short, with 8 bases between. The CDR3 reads CASSEGIRYEQYF. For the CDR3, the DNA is TGCGCCAGCAGTGAGGGGATCCGCTACGAGCAGTACTTC.

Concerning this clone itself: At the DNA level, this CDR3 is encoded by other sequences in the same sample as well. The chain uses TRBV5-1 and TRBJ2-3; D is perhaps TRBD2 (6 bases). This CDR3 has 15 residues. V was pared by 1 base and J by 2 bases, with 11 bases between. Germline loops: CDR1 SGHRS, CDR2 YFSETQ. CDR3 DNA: TGCGCCAGCAGCTTGAGGCGGGGTGACACAGATACGCAGTATTTT. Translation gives CASSLRRGDTDTQYF.

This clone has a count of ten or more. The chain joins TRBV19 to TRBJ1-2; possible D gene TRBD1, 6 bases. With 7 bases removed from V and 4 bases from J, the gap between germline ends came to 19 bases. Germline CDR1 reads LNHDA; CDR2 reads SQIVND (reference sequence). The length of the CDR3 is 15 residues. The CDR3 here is CASKLEWGHLYGYTF. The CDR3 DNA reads TGTGCCAGTAAGCTTGAGTGGGGGCATCTCTATGGCTACACCTTC.

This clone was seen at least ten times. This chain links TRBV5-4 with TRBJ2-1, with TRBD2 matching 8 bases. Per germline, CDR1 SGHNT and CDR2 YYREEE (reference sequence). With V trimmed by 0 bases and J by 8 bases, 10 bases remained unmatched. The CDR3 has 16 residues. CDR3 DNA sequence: TGTGCCAGCAGCTTGGACGCGGGGGGCGCGAGCTATGAGCAGTTCTTC. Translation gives CASSLDAGGASYEQFF. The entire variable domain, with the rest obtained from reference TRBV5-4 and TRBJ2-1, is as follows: ETGVTQSPTHLIKTRGQQVTLRCSSQSGHNTVSWYQQALGQGPQFIFQYYREEENGRGNFPPRFSGLQFPNYSSELNVNALELDDSALYLCASSLDAGGASYEQFFGPGTRLTVL.

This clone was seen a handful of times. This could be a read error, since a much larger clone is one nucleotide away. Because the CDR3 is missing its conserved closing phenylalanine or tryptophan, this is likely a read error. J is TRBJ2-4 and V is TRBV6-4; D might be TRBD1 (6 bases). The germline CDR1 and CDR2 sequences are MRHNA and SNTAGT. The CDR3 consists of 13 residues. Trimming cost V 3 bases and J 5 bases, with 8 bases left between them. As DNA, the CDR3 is TGTGCCAGCAGTGAGGGGGCGCAAAACATTCAGTACCTC. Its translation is CASSEGAQNIQYL.

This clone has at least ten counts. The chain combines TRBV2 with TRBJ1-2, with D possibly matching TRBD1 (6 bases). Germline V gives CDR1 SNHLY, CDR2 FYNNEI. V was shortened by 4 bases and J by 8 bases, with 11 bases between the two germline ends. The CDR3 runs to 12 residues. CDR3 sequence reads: CASSGQAPGYTF. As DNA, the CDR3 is TGTGCCAGCAGTGGACAGGCTCCCGGCTACACCTTC.